These 21 T cell receptor beta chains were sequenced from one sample in a study of T cell changes during pregnancy in multiple sclerosis. Produced via immunoSEQ multiplex PCR; TCRdb's table is partial and in-frame only. The table records some 79,000 clones, 85% to 95% of them present only once. The material was CD4+ T cells from peripheral blood mononuclear cells, obtained in the second trimester of pregnancy. These TCRs come from a female donor with multiple sclerosis, enrolled in a pregnancy study.

This sequence joins TRBV30 and TRBJ2-2; maybe TRBD1 (5 bases). V was clipped by 2 bases and J by 5 bases, with 15 bases between them. Germline CDR1 reads GTSNPN; CDR2 reads SVGIG (reference sequence). The CDR3 totals 15 residues. CDR3 nucleotides: TGTGCCTGGAGTTCCCAGGGTCGGCGGACCGGGGAGCTGTTTTTT. Its translation: CAWSSQGRRTGELFF.

This clone was picked up one time. The chain joins TRBV27 to TRBJ1-6; TRBD1 matches at 10 bases. Germline CDR1 and CDR2: MNHEY and SMNVEV (reference sequence). CDR3 length: 15 amino acids. Losses at the gene ends were 5 bases for V and 5 bases for J; bases not matched to a gene: 3. In DNA, the CDR3 is TGTGCCAGCAGTAGACAGGGGGCGCATAATTCACCCCTCCACTTT. Translation: CASSRQGAHNSPLHF.

The V gene is TRBV19, the J gene TRBJ1-1, with 7 bases matching TRBD1. The germline V gene encodes CDR1 LNHDA and CDR2 SQIVND (reference sequence). The CDR3 covers 13 residues. V shed 3 bases, J shed 8 bases, and the junction held 6 bases outside the gene matches. In DNA, the CDR3 is TGTGCCAGTAGTATCTTTCAGGACAGGGAAGCTTTCTTT. It yields the protein CASSIFQDREAFF.

This sequence joins TRBV29-1 and TRBJ1-2; TRBD1 matches 10 bases. The V segment lost 0 bases and the J segment 1 base; nucleotides outside the gene matches: 8. Germline CDR1 and CDR2: SQVTM and ANQGSEA. CDR3 length equals 17 residues. CDR3 in amino acids: CSVEDRDRGLFNYGYTF. CDR3 DNA sequence: TGCAGCGTTGAAGATCGGGACAGGGGACTATTTAACTATGGCTACACCTTC.

This chain connects TRBV5-1 to TRBJ1-6; 7 bases are shared with TRBD1. This CDR3 spans 16 amino acids. The V gene's germline CDR1 is SGHRS and CDR2 YFSETQ. The junction had 11 bases not matched to a gene; V was cut back by 2 bases and J by 9 bases. CDR3 loop: CASSFRAGGVGSPLHF. The CDR3 nucleotides are TGCGCCAGCAGCTTCCGAGCAGGGGGAGTGGGTTCACCCCTCCACTTT.

As DNA, the CDR3 is TGTGCCAGCAGCCCCGGCAGGTCCTCTGGAAACACCATATATTTT. Translation: CASSPGRSSGNTIYF. The chain couples TRBV9 to TRBJ1-3; D not resolved. This CDR3 has 15 residues. V dropped 4 bases and J dropped 0 bases, with 11 bases sitting between them. Germline values: CDR1 SGDLS, CDR2 YYNGEE.

V is TRBV15 and J is TRBJ1-1; D unclear. Between the trimmed V and J ends, which lost 3 bases and 2 bases, there was a span of 16 bases. This CDR3 has 16 amino acids. Germline loops: CDR1 LNHNV, CDR2 YYDKDF (reference sequence). CDR3 protein: CATSRGRRMGNTEAFF. The CDR3, as DNA: TGTGCCACCAGCAGGGGAAGGAGGATGGGAAACACTGAAGCTTTCTTT.

This clone has just one count. V and J are TRBV2 and TRBJ2-2, with 13 bases lining up with TRBD2. This CDR3 is built from 16 residues. The ends lost 6 bases at V and 4 bases at J; junction bases unmatched: 5. The germline CDR1 and CDR2 sequences are SNHLY and FYNNEI. CDR3 nucleotide sequence: TGTGCCAGCAGGAGACTAGCGGGGGGACGCACCGGGGAGCTGTTTTTT. It specifies CASRRLAGGRTGELFF. Looking up the rest from reference TRBV2 and TRBJ2-2 gives the full variable domain: EPEVTQTPSHQVTQMGQEVILRCVPISNHLYFYWYRQILGQKVEFLVSFYNNEISEKSEIFDDQFSVERPDGSNFTLKIRSTKLEDSAMYFCASRRLAGGRTGELFFGEGSRLTVL.

This clone occurred a few times. The rearrangement joins TRBV19 to TRBJ2-2; TRBD1 aligns across 8 bases. The V gene end was trimmed by 4 bases and the J gene end by 0 bases; junction bases not matched to a gene: 4. Germline CDR1 is LNHDA and CDR2 is SQIVND (reference sequence). There are 16 residues in the CDR3. CDR3 bases: TGTGCCAGTAGTACGCAGACAGGGGCGAACACCGGGGAGCTGTTTTTT. It yields the protein CASSTQTGANTGELFF.

J is TRBJ1-2 and V is TRBV2; TRBD1 matches 7 bases. The CDR3 is 14 amino acids. The germline V gene has CDR1 SNHLY and CDR2 FYNNEI. Trimming at V came to 4 bases and at J to 0 bases, leaving 2 bases not matched to a gene. CDR3 in amino acids: CASSGTGTNYGYTF. Written as DNA, the CDR3 is TGTGCCAGCAGTGGGACAGGTACTAACTATGGCTACACCTTC.

The rearrangement uses TRBV29-1 and TRBJ2-2; D not certain. With 5 bases removed from V and 0 bases from J, the gap between germline ends came to 7 bases. This CDR3 has 13 residues. The germline V gene encodes CDR1 SQVTM and CDR2 ANQGSEA. The CDR3 sequence: CSVCYSNTGELFF. The CDR3 nucleotides are TGCAGCGTTTGTTACTCGAACACCGGGGAGCTGTTTTTT.

The chain links TRBV6-1 to TRBJ1-1; no reliable D call. The CDR3 sequence is 13 residues long. Germline-derived CDR1 and CDR2 are MNHNS and SASEGT. The V and J ends lost 11 bases and 1 base respectively, with 14 bases between them. The CDR3 DNA sequence: TGTGCCGGATTAGACAACTGGAACACTGAAGCTTTCTTT. It specifies CAGLDNWNTEAFF.

The gene calls are TRBV4-3 and TRBJ1-2; possible D gene TRBD1, 6 bases. V lost 1 base, J lost 1 base, and 13 bases lay in between. Germline V lookup: CDR1 LGHNA, CDR2 YSLEER. The CDR3 totals 16 residues. The CDR3: CASSQGSTGINYGYTF. The CDR3 region has the DNA TGCGCCAGCAGCCAAGGCTCGACAGGAATTAACTATGGCTACACCTTC.

The rearrangement uses TRBV9 and TRBJ2-3, with no clear D. Germline CDR1 and CDR2: SGDLS and YYNGEE. V lost 2 bases, J lost 1 base, and 8 bases lay in between. The CDR3 spans 14 residues. Here the CDR3 DNA reads TGTGCCAGCAGCGTTTCTCCCGGCACAGATACGCAGTATTTT. The encoded protein is CASSVSPGTDTQYF. The entire variable domain, with the rest obtained from reference TRBV9 and TRBJ2-3, is as follows: DSGVTQTPKHLITATGQRVTLRCSPRSGDLSVYWYQQSLDQGLQFLIQYYNGEERAKGNILERFSAQQFPDLHSELNLSSLELGDSALYFCASSVSPGTDTQYFGPGTRLTVL.

The genes are TRBV5-1 and TRBJ2-7, with 10 bases that match TRBD2. Germline CDR1 SGHRS, CDR2 YFSETQ. The CDR3 runs to 15 residues. V gave up 2 bases and J gave up 9 bases; unmatched junction bases: 11. This CDR3 is CASSLGSSGSRVQYF. The CDR3 nucleotides read TGCGCCAGCAGCTTAGGATCTAGCGGGAGCAGGGTGCAGTACTTC. Full variable domain (remainder filled in from reference TRBV5-1 and TRBJ2-7): KAGVTQTPRYLIKTRGQQVTLSCSPISGHRSVSWYQQTPGQGLQFLFEYFSETQRNKGNFPGRFSGRQFSNSRSEMNVSTLELGDSALYLCASSLGSSGSRVQYFGPGTRLTVT.

The chain carries TRBV6-5 and TRBJ1-1; possible D gene TRBD1, 5 bases. CDR3 size: 15 residues. Germline CDR1 and CDR2: MNHEY and SVGAGI. V was trimmed by 6 bases and J by 1 base, leaving 15 bases between them. The CDR3 region is CASRNLGRGNTEAFF. The DNA for the CDR3 is TGTGCCAGCAGGAACCTCGGGAGGGGGAACACTGAAGCTTTCTTT.

The rearrangement links TRBV28 to TRBJ2-1, with 15 bases aligning to TRBD2. CDR1 MDHEN and CDR2 SYDVKM come from the germline V gene. The CDR3 consists of 17 residues. The trim removed 6 bases at V and 7 bases at J, leaving 10 bases unmatched. CDR3 residues: CASSSYTGTSGRNEQFF. The CDR3 bases are TGTGCCAGCAGCTCTTATACCGGGACTAGCGGGAGGAATGAGCAGTTCTTC.

The V and J genes are TRBV6-1 and TRBJ1-4; D gene unclear. From germline, CDR1 is MNHNS and CDR2 SASEGT. This CDR3 is built from 15 residues. Trimming pared 2 bases from V and 7 bases from J, leaving 14 bases between. The CDR3 coding sequence is TGTGCCAGCAGTGAAAGATTGGGCTTGCCTGAAAAACTGTTTTTT. This encodes CASSERLGLPEKLFF.

The chain employs TRBV28 and TRBJ1-1; D is ambiguous. Per the germline V gene, CDR1 is MDHEN and CDR2 is SYDVKM. V gave up 6 bases and J gave up 6 bases, with 11 bases separating them. The CDR3 has 12 residues. The CDR3 DNA is TGTGCCAGCAGCCCTGAAACTTCTGAAGCTTTCTTT. Translation: CASSPETSEAFF.

The chain recombines TRBV19 with TRBJ1-1, with D possibly matching TRBD1 (6 bases). Looked up from germline, CDR1 is LNHDA and CDR2 is SQIVND (reference sequence). The V and J ends lost 7 bases and 3 bases respectively, with 15 bases between them. This CDR3 region has 14 residues. The CDR3 region is CASMQRTAHTEAFF. CDR3 sequence (DNA): TGTGCCAGTATGCAACGGACAGCCCACACTGAAGCTTTCTTT.

This clone was counted only a few times. The CDR3 here is CASTLMNTEAFF. In DNA, the CDR3 is TGTGCCAGCACCCTTATGAACACTGAAGCTTTCTTT. The gene calls are TRBV7-9 and TRBJ1-1; the D is unclear. Between the trimmed V and J ends, which lost 7 bases and 0 bases, there was a span of 6 bases. The CDR3 has 12 amino acids. Germline CDR1 reads SEHNR; CDR2 reads FQNEAQ (reference sequence).